This TCR beta chain is drawn from a study of T-cell reconstitution after alpha-beta-depleted transplantation in children. Regarding the study as a whole: About two months after transplant, alpha-beta T cells reportedly came from several hundred expanded graft clones.

With respect to this clonotype: The antigen is unknown.

Researchers prepared the TCRbeta library using unique molecular identifiers, the study reports. In TCRdb, the PCR reads were re-called with MiXCR into one record per CDR3 protein. The sample has about a million distinct CDR3 sequences; 25% to 30% are singletons. Germline values: CDR1 MNHNY, CDR2 SVGAGI (reference sequence). V was pared by 6 bases and J by 6 bases, with 14 bases between. The CDR3 covers 13 residues. Sequencing was performed on PBMCs, mostly from graft donor cells, taken 360 days after TCRalphabeta/CD19-depleted stem cell transplant. The source is a boy younger than two who had a stem cell transplant for SCID, so the T cells may come from the graft donor. This chain links TRBV6-6 with TRBJ1-1; D is perhaps TRBD1 (5 bases). The CDR3 coding sequence is TGTGCCAGCAGCCCAGGGATTTGGGCTGAAGCTTTCTTT. Protein: CASSPGIWAEAFF.